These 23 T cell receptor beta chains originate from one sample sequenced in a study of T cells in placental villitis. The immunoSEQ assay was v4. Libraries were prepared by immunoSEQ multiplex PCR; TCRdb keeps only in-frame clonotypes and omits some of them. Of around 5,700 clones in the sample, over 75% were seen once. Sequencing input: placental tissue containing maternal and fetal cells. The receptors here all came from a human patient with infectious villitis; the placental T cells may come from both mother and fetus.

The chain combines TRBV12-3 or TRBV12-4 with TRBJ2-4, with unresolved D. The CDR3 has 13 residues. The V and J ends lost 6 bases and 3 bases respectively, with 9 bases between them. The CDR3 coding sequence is TGTGCCAGCAGGCCCGACAACAAAAACATTCAGTACTTC. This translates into CASRPDNKNIQYF.

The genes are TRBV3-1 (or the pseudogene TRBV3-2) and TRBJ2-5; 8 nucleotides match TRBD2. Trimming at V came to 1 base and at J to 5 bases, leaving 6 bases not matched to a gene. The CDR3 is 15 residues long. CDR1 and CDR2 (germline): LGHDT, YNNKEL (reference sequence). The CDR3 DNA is TGTGCCAGCAGCCAAGTCGGGGGGGCCTGGGAGACCCAGTACTTC. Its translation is CASSQVGGAWETQYF.

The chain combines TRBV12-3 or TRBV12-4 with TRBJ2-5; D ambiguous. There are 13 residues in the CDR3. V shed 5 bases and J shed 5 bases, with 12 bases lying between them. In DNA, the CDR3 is TGTGCCAGCAGTACGGACCAAGGGGAGACCCAGTACTTC. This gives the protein CASSTDQGETQYF.

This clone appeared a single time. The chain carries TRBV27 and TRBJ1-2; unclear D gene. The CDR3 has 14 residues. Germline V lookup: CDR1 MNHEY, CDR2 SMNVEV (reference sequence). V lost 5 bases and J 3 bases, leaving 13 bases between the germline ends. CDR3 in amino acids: CASSLGRGHYGYTF. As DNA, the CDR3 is TGTGCCAGCAGTCTAGGGAGAGGGCACTATGGCTACACCTTC.

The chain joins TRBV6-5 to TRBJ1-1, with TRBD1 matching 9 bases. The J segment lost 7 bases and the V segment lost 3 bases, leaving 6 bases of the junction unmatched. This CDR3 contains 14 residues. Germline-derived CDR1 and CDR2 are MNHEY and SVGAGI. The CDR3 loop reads CASSYGTGKFEAFF. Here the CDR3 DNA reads TGTGCCAGCAGTTATGGGACAGGGAAGTTTGAAGCTTTCTTT.

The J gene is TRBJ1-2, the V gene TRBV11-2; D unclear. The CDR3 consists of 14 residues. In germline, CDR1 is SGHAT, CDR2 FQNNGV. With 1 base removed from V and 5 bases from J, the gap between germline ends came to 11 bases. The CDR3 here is CASSLVGEEYGYTF. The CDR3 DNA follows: TGTGCCAGCAGCTTAGTCGGGGAAGAGTATGGCTACACCTTC.

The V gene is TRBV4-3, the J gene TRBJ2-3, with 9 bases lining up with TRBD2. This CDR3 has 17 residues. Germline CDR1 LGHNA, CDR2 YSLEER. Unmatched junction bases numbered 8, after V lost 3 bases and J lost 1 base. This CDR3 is CASSHRLAVFGTDTQYF. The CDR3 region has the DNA TGCGCCAGCAGCCACCGACTAGCGGTCTTTGGCACAGATACGCAGTATTTT.

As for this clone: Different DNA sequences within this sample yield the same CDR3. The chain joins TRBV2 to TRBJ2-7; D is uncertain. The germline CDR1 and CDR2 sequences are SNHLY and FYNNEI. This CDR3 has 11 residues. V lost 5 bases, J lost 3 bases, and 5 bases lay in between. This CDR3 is CASSLYYEQYF. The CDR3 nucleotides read TGTGCCAGCAGTCTCTACTACGAGCAGTACTTC.

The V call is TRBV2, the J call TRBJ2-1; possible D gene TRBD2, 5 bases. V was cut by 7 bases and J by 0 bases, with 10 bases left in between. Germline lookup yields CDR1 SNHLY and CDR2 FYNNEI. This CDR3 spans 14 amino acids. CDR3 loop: CASTAASSYNEQFF. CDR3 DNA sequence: TGTGCCAGCACAGCGGCGAGCTCCTACAATGAGCAGTTCTTC.

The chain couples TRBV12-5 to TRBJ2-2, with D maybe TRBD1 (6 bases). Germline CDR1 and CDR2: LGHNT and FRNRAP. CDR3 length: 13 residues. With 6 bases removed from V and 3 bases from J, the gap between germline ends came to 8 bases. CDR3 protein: CASGNRDTGELFF. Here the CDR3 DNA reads TGTGCTAGTGGCAACAGGGACACCGGGGAGCTGTTTTTT.

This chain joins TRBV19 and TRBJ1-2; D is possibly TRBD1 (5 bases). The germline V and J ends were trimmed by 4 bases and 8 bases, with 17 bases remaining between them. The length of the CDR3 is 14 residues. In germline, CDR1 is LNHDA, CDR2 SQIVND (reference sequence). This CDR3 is CASSRGGGTRGYTF. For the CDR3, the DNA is TGTGCCAGTAGTAGGGGAGGAGGGACGAGGGGCTACACCTTC.

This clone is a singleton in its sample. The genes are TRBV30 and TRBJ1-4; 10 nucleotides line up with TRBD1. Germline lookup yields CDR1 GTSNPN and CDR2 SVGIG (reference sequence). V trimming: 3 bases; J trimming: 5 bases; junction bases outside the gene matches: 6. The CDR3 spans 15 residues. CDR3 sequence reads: CAWSEPGQGNEKLFF. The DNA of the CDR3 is TGTGCCTGGAGCGAACCGGGACAGGGGAATGAAAAACTGTTTTTT.

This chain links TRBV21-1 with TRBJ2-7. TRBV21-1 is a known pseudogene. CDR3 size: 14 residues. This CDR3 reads CASSNGRQSYEQYF. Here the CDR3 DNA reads TGTGCCAGCAGCAATGGGCGGCAGAGCTACGAGCAGTACTTC.

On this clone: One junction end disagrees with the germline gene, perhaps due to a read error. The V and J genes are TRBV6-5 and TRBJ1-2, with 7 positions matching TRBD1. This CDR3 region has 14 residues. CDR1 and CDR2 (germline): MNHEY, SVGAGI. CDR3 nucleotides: TGTGCCAGCAGTTACGGGACAGCTAAATATGGCTACACCTTC. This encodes CASSYGTAKYGYTF.

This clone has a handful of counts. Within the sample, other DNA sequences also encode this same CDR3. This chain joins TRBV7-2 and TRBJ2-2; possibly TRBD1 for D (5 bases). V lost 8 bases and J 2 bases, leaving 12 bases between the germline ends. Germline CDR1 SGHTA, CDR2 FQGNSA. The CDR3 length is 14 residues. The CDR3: CASGRTPNTGELFF. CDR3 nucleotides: TGTGCCAGCGGCCGGACACCTAACACCGGGGAGCTGTTTTTT.

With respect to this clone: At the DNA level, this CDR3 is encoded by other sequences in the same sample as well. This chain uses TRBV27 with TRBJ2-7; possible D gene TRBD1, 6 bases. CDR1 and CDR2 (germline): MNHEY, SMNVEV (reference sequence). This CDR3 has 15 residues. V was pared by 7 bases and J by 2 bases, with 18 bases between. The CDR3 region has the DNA TGTGCCAGCAAGGAAGATAGGGGGTCTACCTACGAGCAGTACTTC. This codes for CASKEDRGSTYEQYF.

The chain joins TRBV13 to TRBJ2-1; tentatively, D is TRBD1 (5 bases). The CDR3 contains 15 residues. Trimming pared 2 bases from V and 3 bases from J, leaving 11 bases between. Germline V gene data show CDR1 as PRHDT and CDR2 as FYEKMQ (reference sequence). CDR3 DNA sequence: TGTGCCAGCAGCTTATGGACATTAGACTACAATGAGCAGTTCTTC. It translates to CASSLWTLDYNEQFF.

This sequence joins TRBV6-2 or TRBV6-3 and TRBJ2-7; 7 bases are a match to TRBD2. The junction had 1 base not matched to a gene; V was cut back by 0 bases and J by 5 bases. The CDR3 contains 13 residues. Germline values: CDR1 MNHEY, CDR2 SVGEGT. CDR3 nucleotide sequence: TGTGCCAGCAGTTACTCACTAGCGAACGAGCAGTACTTC. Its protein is CASSYSLANEQYF.

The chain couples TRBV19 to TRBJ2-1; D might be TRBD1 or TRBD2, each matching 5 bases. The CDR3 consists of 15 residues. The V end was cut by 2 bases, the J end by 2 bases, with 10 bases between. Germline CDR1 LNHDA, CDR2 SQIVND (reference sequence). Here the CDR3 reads CASSIQGDAYNEQFF. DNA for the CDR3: TGTGCCAGTAGTATACAAGGGGACGCCTACAATGAGCAGTTCTTC.

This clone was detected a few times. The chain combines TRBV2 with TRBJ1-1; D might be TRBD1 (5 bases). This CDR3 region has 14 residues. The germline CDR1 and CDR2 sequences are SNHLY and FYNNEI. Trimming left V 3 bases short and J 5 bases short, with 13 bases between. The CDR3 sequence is CASSDQGWGTEAFF. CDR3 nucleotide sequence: TGTGCCAGCAGTGACCAGGGATGGGGGACTGAAGCTTTCTTT.

The CDR3 DNA reads TGTGCCAGCAGCGTAGATGACAGGGGGAGGGGAAGATATGGCTACACCTTC. Protein product: CASSVDDRGRGRYGYTF. The J gene is TRBJ1-2, the V gene TRBV9; TRBD1 matches at 9 bases. Losses at the gene ends were 0 bases for V and 5 bases for J; bases not matched to a gene: 11. The CDR3 sequence is 17 residues long. Germline assignment: CDR1 SGDLS and CDR2 YYNGEE.

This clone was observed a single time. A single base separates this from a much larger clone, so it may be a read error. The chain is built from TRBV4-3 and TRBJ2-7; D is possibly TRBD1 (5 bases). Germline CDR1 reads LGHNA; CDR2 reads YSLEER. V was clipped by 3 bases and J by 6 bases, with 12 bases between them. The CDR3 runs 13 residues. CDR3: CASSQRTRREQYF. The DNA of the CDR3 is TGCGCCAGCAGCCAGAGGACAAGGCGCGAGCAGTACTTC.

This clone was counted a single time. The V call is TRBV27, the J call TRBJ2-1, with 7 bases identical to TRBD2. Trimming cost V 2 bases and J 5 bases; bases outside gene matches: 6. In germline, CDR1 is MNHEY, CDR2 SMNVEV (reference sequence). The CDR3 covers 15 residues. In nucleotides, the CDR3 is TGTGCCAGCAGTTTAAGGTGGGGGGGAGACAATGAGCAGTTCTTC. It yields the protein CASSLRWGGDNEQFF.